This T cell receptor beta chain was sequenced in a study of blood T cell repertoires in COVID-19. Trimming stripped 6 bases from V and 3 bases from J, with 12 bases between. Per the germline V gene, CDR1 is MNHEY and CDR2 is SVGAGI. The CDR3 runs 15 residues. Profiling relied on immunoSEQ multiplex PCR, and the TCRdb table lists in-frame clones only, not all of them. The repertoire holds about 370,000 clones, with approximately 92% as singletons. The specimen sequenced was PBMCs or T cells enriched from blood (not recorded which). The clonotype originates from a man aged 18 to 29 who had recovered from COVID-19. The rearrangement joins TRBV6-5 to TRBJ1-6; a weak D match, TRBD1 (6 bases). Here the CDR3 DNA reads TGTGCCAGCAGATTCGACAGGAACTATAATTCACCCCTCCACTTT. The encoded protein is CASRFDRNYNSPLHF.